Below are 17 T cell receptor beta chains sequenced from a single sample in a study of T cell repertoires in cytomegalovirus infection (dated by TCRdb to about 2019). Reads for this sample came from an Illumina HiSeq 1500. TCRdb reran the public reads through fastp at Q25 and MiXCR, keeping productive beta chains. When rows share a CDR3 protein, they turn into one entry using the most common DNA and genes. Counted in this sample were about 360,000 distinct CDR3 sequences; 18% of them appeared once. About 10% of the sample rests with the top ten. Specimen: PBMCs. The receptors here all came from a human donor in good health (CMV status not recorded). Some clones in this sample may be carry-over from other donors' samples.

This clonotype was counted a few times. The chain uses TRBV27 and TRBJ2-1; 8 nucleotides align to TRBD2. Germline values: CDR1 MNHEY, CDR2 SMNVEV (reference sequence). V shed 1 base, J shed 7 bases, and the junction held 3 bases outside the gene matches. This CDR3 is 14 amino acids long. The CDR3 DNA follows: TGTGCCAGCAGTTTATTGGCTAGCGGGAATGAGCAGTTCTTC. Amino acid sequence: CASSLLASGNEQFF.

This clonotype showed up just a few times. The chain employs TRBV12-3 or TRBV12-4 and TRBJ2-3; 11 bases line up with TRBD2. This CDR3 comprises 15 residues. The junction had 6 bases not matched to a gene; V was cut back by 6 bases and J by 4 bases. CDR3 sequence: CASSTSGSGADTQYF. CDR3 bases: TGTGCCAGCAGCACTAGCGGGAGTGGAGCAGATACGCAGTATTTT.

This clonotype was seen a few times. The CDR3: CASSLGGGYQSTDTQYF. In nucleotides, the CDR3 is TGTGCCAGCAGCTTAGGAGGGGGGTACCAAAGCACAGATACGCAGTATTTT. The V call is TRBV7-2, the J call TRBJ2-3; either TRBD1 or TRBD2 may supply D (6 bases each). Between the trimmed V and J ends, which lost 1 base and 0 bases, there was a span of 14 bases. Looked up from germline, CDR1 is SGHTA and CDR2 is FQGNSA. CDR3 length equals 17 residues.

This clonotype was seen once. V usage is TRBV2 and J usage is TRBJ1-1; 7 nucleotides align to TRBD1. Germline V CDR1 and CDR2: SNHLY, FYNNEI. The junction had 4 bases not matched to a gene; V was cut back by 6 bases and J by 3 bases. The CDR3 covers 13 residues. CDR3 protein: CASRYDRDTEAFF. CDR3 in DNA: TGTGCCAGCAGGTATGACAGGGACACTGAAGCTTTCTTT. The variable domain in full, completed from reference TRBV2 and TRBJ1-1, reads EPEVTQTPSHQVTQMGQEVILRCVPISNHLYFYWYRQILGQKVEFLVSFYNNEISEKSEIFDDQFSVERPDGSNFTLKIRSTKLEDSAMYFCASRYDRDTEAFFGQGTRLTVV.

The sample holds a few counts of this clonotype. This sequence joins TRBV19 and TRBJ2-7, with D tentatively TRBD1 (5 bases). This CDR3 is 15 amino acids long. Germline CDR1 and CDR2: LNHDA and SQIVND (reference sequence). The ends were cut back, 5 bases at V and 0 bases at J, with 14 bases in the middle. CDR3 nucleotide sequence: TGTGCCAGTAGTTTGACAGATGCTAGCTCCTACGAGCAGTACTTC. It encodes CASSLTDASSYEQYF.

This clonotype was seen repeatedly, ten times or more. V gene TRBV6-6 combines with J gene TRBJ2-1; TRBD2 might be the D (5 bases). The germline V gene encodes CDR1 MNHNY and CDR2 SVGAGI (reference sequence). Trimming left V 4 bases short and J 5 bases short, with 18 bases between. The CDR3 extends over 16 amino acids. CDR3 sequence (DNA): TGTGCCAGCAGTTTCAAGCGGAGCAAGCACAACAATGAGCAGTTCTTC. Residues: CASSFKRSKHNNEQFF.

The sample holds many counts of this clonotype. The chain links TRBV4-1 to TRBJ2-7; the D is unclear. Germline CDR1 MGHRA, CDR2 YSYEKL. The germline V and J ends were trimmed by 9 bases and 5 bases, with 17 bases remaining between them. CDR3 length: 13 residues. CDR3 coding DNA: TGCGCCAGGGCGTCCCCCTGGGCTCACGAGCAGTACTTC. Its translation is CARASPWAHEQYF.

This clonotype was observed many times. The chain uses TRBV7-9 and TRBJ1-4; 10 bases are shared with TRBD1. Trimming removed 6 bases from V and 3 bases from J; junction bases left unmatched: 4. The length of the CDR3 is 15 residues. Germline V gives CDR1 SEHNR, CDR2 FQNEAQ (reference sequence). The DNA of the CDR3 is TGTGCCAGCAGACGACAGGGGGCTTCTAATGAAAAACTGTTTTTT. Protein sequence: CASRRQGASNEKLFF.

This clonotype occurred a few times. The rearrangement joins TRBV10-2 to TRBJ2-1; a possible D gene is TRBD2 (6 bases). V lost 4 bases and J 10 bases, leaving 23 bases between the germline ends. Germline-derived CDR1 and CDR2 are WSHSY and SAAADI. The CDR3 is 16 residues long. The CDR3 coding sequence is TGCGCCAGCAGTGGGTCCCCCGGCGGGATGAGGTACGAGCAGTTCTTC. This translates into CASSGSPGGMRYEQFF.

In this sample, this clonotype turned up many times. This chain connects TRBV7-2 to TRBJ1-6, with 10 bases that match TRBD1. The V and J ends lost 0 bases and 9 bases, in that order; junction bases with no gene match: 5. The CDR3 has 16 amino acids. Germline CDR1 SGHTA, CDR2 FQGNSA. CDR3: CASSLAGQGNSSPLHF. CDR3 nucleotide sequence: TGTGCCAGCAGCTTAGCGGGACAGGGGAACAGTTCACCCCTCCACTTT.

The table lists this clonotype with a few counts. The CDR3 coding sequence is TGTGCCACCGCTTGGGGAGGGTTCACCGGGGAGCTGTTTTTT. This codes for CATAWGGFTGELFF. The chain combines TRBV7-9 with TRBJ2-2, with 7 bases lining up with TRBD2. Germline trimming cut 10 bases from V and 4 bases from J; bases unmatched to any gene: 9. Germline CDR1 is SEHNR and CDR2 is FQNEAQ (reference sequence). CDR3 length: 14 residues.

In this sample, this clonotype turned up many times. The chain combines TRBV4-3 with TRBJ1-1; a weak D match, TRBD1 (5 bases). V dropped 0 bases and J dropped 9 bases, with 17 bases sitting between them. The CDR3 sequence is 15 residues long. Germline-derived CDR1 and CDR2 are LGHNA and YSLEER. For the CDR3, the DNA is TGCGCCAGCAGCCAAGATCCCTATTTGACGGGACAAGCTTTCTTT. This sequence encodes CASSQDPYLTGQAFF.

The chain has TRBV5-6 and TRBJ1-5; TRBD1 matches 8 bases. Germline-derived CDR1 and CDR2 are SGHDT and YYEEEE. CDR3 size: 16 residues. Germline trimming cut 4 bases from V and 4 bases from J; bases unmatched to any gene: 10. CDR3 nucleotide sequence: TGTGCCAGCAGCATAAAGAACAGGGGGAGAAATCAGCCCCAGCATTTT. Its protein product is CASSIKNRGRNQPQHF.

This clonotype was seen repeatedly, ten times or more. The rearrangement joins TRBV7-2 to TRBJ1-1; D not resolved. The V gene's germline CDR1 is SGHTA and CDR2 FQGNSA. V was trimmed by 1 base and J by 4 bases, leaving 13 bases between them. The CDR3 has 15 residues. CDR3 sequence: CASSLVLQPGTEAFF. The DNA of the CDR3 is TGTGCCAGCAGCTTAGTGTTACAGCCCGGCACTGAAGCTTTCTTT.

Only a few counts were recorded for this clonotype. The V call is TRBV6-2 or TRBV6-3, the J call TRBJ2-3, with a tentative D call TRBD2 (6 bases). Germline V gives CDR1 MNHEY, CDR2 SVGEGT. Trimming took off 5 bases at V and 3 bases at J, with 15 bases between the two ends. This CDR3 comprises 15 residues. CDR3 coding DNA: TGTGCCAGCAGTCCCCGCCCGGGGAGGACAGATACGCAGTATTTT. It is translated as CASSPRPGRTDTQYF.

This clonotype was counted at least ten times. The chain is built from TRBV7-9 and TRBJ2-5; perhaps TRBD1 as D (6 bases). This CDR3 is built from 14 residues. CDR1 and CDR2 from the germline V gene are SEHNR and FQNEAQ (reference sequence). The V end was cut by 3 bases, the J end by 1 base, with 9 bases between. CDR3 nucleotides: TGTGCCAGCAGCTTCCGACAGGTCCAAGAGACCCAGTACTTC. It translates to CASSFRQVQETQYF.

There are a few counts of this clonotype. This sequence joins TRBV7-2 and TRBJ1-2, with 8 bases fitting TRBD1. The CDR3 runs to 15 residues. Germline CDR1 SGHTA, CDR2 FQGNSA. V was clipped by 4 bases and J by 8 bases; unmatched bases: 12. The CDR3 nucleotides read TGTGCCAGCAGCTCTCAGGGGGCCCTGGGGGGGGGCTACACCTTC. Encoded protein: CASSSQGALGGGYTF.